This T cell receptor (beta chain) was recovered during a study of T cells after yellow fever vaccination (dated by TCRdb to between 2019 and 2020). Context from the whole study: The SMART-Seq v4 Ultra Low Input RNA kit was used to prepare libraries from fractions with low cell numbers. To track T-cell clones before and after primary and booster YFV17D yellow fever vaccination, bulk TCR alpha and beta repertoires were sequenced longitudinally. Two healthy male donors, one aged 18 to 30 and one aged 30 to 40 years, made up the cohort. Blood was collected at multiple timepoints before and after primary and secondary immunization, and bulk PBMC replicates and cell subsets were isolated.

This sample's treatment or condition label indicates: live attenuated yellow fever vaccine strain. At every blood-draw timepoint, two biological replicates of bulk PBMCs were collected. PBMCs were isolated from peripheral blood using a standard Ficoll-Paque protocol. RNA was extracted with TriZol from bulk PBMCs, CD4 and CD8 fractions, and dextramer-positive and dextramer-negative fractions. Via the germline V gene (reference sequence), CDR1 is DFQATT and CDR2 SNEGSKA. The CDR3, cysteine through phenylalanine, is 12 amino acids long. The only DNA kept is the CDR3, 36 bases in frame from the first base. V loses 1 base of germline sequence and J loses 8 bases, and the interval between the two ends is 8 bases. Paper-wide results and their limitations: Because the study included only a couple of donors, the extent to which the findings can be generalized is limited. Most clones expanded after primary vaccination (almost 97% of CD4 and approximately 86% of CD8) were re-detected after the booster, suggesting that broad memory maintenance occurred. Because abundant contaminating clonotypes from the bulk population could be contained in FACS-sorted repertoires, computational filtering was required. A small fraction of clonotypes appeared in both the CD4 and CD8 compartments, likely as a result of convergent recombination. The secondary T-cell response was found to be weaker but faster than the primary response, with a peak reached on day 5 rather than on day 15.

Concerning this clonotype itself: This receptor's antigen is unknown. No qualities accompany the bases; no much larger clone lies one base away.

Sequenced on an Illumina NovaSeq 6000. TCR cDNA was synthesized by 5'RACE template switching, which introduced a universal primer site and unique molecular identifiers. cDNA synthesis was primed from both the TCR alpha and TCR beta constant segments. Library amplification involved two PCR steps, and the second step added sample barcodes and sequencing adapters. Sequencing of libraries was done on Illumina HiSeq 2500 (2x100 bp) or NovaSeq (2x150 bp). From the authors' description of their analysis: Reads were demultiplexed and collapsed into UMI consensus sequences with MIGEC, and V(D)J alignment was performed with MiXCR. Clonotypes responding to the vaccine were identified with edgeR on replicate PBMC samples, with the criteria of FDR below 0.01 and a log2 fold change above 5 up to day 15. Each bulk clonotype was labeled CD4 or CD8 based on which sequenced repertoire, CD4 or CD8, contained the clonotype at higher abundance. The public reads were run again by TCRdb, first through fastp at Q25 and then through MiXCR, and only productive beta chains were kept. Rows with one shared CDR3 protein collapse into an entry with the most common genes and DNA. The V and J calls and clone size are TCRdb's, not the authors'. Within this sample are about 340,000 distinct CDR3 sequences, with roughly 4.3% of them counted one time only. The ten biggest clones cover 20% to 30% of the sample.

This clonotype originated in a man aged 18 to 29 who received the YFV17D yellow fever vaccine. The sample here was PBMCs, taken 5 days after the yellow fever booster vaccination. The V and J genes are TRBV20-1 and TRBJ1-4, with no confident D gene call. The CDR3 amino acid sequence is: CSARAPAEKLFF. The DNA is as follows: TGCAGTGCTAGAGCACCGGCCGAAAAACTGTTTTTT.